Following are 5 T cell receptor beta chains from one sample sequenced in a study of regulatory T cells in long-lasting Graves disease. Regarding time point: newly diagnosed GD, antithyroid drugs for less than 3 months. Extracted RNA from PBMCs served as the source of the TCR library. Library construction for TCR beta used iRepertoire HTBI primers and Arm-PCR of CDR3 regions. Each CDR3 protein gets one entry after TCRdb re-called the multiplex PCR reads with MiXCR. Of around 480,000 distinct CDR3 sequences in the sample, 16% were seen once. These data are also associated with another study on T cells in Graves' hyperthyroidism and ophthalmopathy.

Sequences were derived from peripheral blood mononuclear cells (PBMCs), sampled at new diagnosis, from a patient treated with antithyroid drugs. The receptor set was obtained from a woman aged 40-65 years with Graves disease.

The rearrangement links TRBV7-9 to TRBJ2-3; 7 bases align to TRBD1. Germline V gene sequence: CDR1 SEHNR, CDR2 FQNEAQ (reference sequence). This CDR3 is built from 16 residues. The V segment lost 1 base and the J segment 1 base; nucleotides outside the gene matches: 5. The CDR3 sequence: CASSLERGRRTDTQYF. The CDR3 DNA reads TGTGCCAGCAGCTTAGAGAGGGGGCGACGCACAGATACGCAGTATTTT.

Only a few counts were recorded for this clonotype. The rearrangement joins TRBV19 to TRBJ1-2; TRBD1 is a possible D gene (6 bases). The CDR3 sequence is 14 residues long. Germline V CDR1 and CDR2: LNHDA, SQIVND (reference sequence). Deletions cut 8 bases from V and 0 bases from J, with 13 bases between. CDR3 amino acids: CASGGRGPNYGYTF. CDR3 DNA sequence: TGTGCCAGTGGAGGCAGGGGCCCTAACTATGGCTACACCTTC.

The rearrangement uses TRBV7-9 and TRBJ2-2, with 11 bases aligning to TRBD2. The CDR3 sequence is 19 residues long. Germline V gives CDR1 SEHNR, CDR2 FQNEAQ (reference sequence). Trimming took 4 bases from V and 1 from J; bases not matched to a gene: 11. The CDR3 region has the DNA TGTGCCAGCAGCTCCTCCCGAGTACTAGCGGGGGTGAACACCGGGGAGCTGTTTTTT. Protein product: CASSSSRVLAGVNTGELFF.

The sample holds a few counts of this clonotype. This rearrangement joins TRBV19 to TRBJ1-4; 9 bases match TRBD1. Germline V gene lookup returns CDR1 LNHDA and CDR2 SQIVND (reference sequence). V trimming: 6 bases; J trimming: 5 bases; junction bases outside the gene matches: 4. The CDR3 has 14 amino acids. DNA of the CDR3: TGTGCCAGTAGGACAGGGGGTATGAATGAAAAACTGTTTTTT. Amino acid sequence: CASRTGGMNEKLFF.

The chain links TRBV19 to TRBJ2-7, with D possibly being TRBD2 (6 bases). Germline CDR1 is LNHDA and CDR2 is SQIVND (reference sequence). This CDR3 contains 12 residues. Trimming pared 5 bases from V and 5 bases from J, leaving 10 bases between. CDR3 nucleotides: TGTGCCAGTAGTGAGTGGGGGGACGAGCAGTACTTC. Amino acids: CASSEWGDEQYF.